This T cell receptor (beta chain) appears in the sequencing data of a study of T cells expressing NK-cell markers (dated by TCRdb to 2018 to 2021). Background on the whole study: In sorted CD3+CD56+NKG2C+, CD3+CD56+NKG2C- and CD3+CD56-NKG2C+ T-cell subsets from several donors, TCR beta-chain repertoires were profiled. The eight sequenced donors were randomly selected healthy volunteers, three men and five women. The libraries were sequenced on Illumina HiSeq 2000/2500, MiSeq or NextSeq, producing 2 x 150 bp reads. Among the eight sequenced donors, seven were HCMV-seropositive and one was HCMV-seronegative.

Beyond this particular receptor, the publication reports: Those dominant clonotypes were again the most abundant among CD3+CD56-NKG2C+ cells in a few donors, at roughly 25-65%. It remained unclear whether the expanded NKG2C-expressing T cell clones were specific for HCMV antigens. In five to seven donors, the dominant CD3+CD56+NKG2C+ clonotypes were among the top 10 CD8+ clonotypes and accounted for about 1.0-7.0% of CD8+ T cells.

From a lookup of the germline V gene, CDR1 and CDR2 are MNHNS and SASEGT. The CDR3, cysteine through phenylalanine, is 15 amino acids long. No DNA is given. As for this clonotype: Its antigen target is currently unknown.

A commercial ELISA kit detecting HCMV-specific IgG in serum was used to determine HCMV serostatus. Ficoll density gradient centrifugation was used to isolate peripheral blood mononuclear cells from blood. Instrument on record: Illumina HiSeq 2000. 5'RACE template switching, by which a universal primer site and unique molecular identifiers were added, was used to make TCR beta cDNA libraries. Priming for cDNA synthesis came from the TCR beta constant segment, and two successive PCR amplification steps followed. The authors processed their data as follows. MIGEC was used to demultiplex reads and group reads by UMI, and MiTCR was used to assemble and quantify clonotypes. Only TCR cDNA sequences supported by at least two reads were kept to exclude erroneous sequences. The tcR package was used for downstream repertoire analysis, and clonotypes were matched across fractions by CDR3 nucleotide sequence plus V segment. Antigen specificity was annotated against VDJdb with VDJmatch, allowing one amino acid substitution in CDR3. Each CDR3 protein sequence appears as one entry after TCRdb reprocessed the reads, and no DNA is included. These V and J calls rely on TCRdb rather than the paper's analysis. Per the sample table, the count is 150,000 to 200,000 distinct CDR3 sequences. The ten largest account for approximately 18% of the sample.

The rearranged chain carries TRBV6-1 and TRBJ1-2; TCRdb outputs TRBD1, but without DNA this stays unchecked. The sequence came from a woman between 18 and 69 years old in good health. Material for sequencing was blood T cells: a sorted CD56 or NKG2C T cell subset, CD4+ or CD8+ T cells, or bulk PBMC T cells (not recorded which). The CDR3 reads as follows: CASSPGDRGLWGYTF.